These 31 T cell receptor beta chains originate from one sample sequenced in a study of cytomegalovirus exposure and HLA in healthy donors. PCR employed 60 Vbeta and 13 Jbeta primers. Profiling relied on immunoSEQ multiplex PCR, and the TCRdb table lists in-frame clones only, not all of them. This repertoire shows some 99,000 clones, under 85% found once; its top ten account for roughly 2%. The sequenced material came from PBMCs. Receptors originate from a man aged 40-49 years in good health and CMV-seronegative.

V and J are TRBV29-1 and TRBJ2-1; 9 bases align to TRBD2. Germline values: CDR1 SQVTM, CDR2 ANQGSEA. With V trimmed by 4 bases and J by 9 bases, 7 bases remained unmatched. CDR3 size: 13 residues. The CDR3: CSVGGSGSGEQFF. CDR3 sequence (DNA): TGCAGCGTTGGAGGTAGCGGGAGTGGTGAGCAGTTCTTC.

The rearrangement uses TRBV6-1 and TRBJ1-1; D perhaps matches TRBD1 (5 bases). There are 13 residues in the CDR3. The germline V and J ends were trimmed by 2 bases and 5 bases, with 9 bases remaining between them. Per germline, CDR1 MNHNS and CDR2 SASEGT. The CDR3 DNA reads TGTGCCAGCAGTGAAAGGGGAGGGACTGAAGCTTTCTTT. It is translated as CASSERGGTEAFF.

The chain carries TRBV9 and TRBJ2-1, with D possibly matching TRBD1 (6 bases). CDR1 is SGDLS, CDR2 YYNGEE, per germline. The CDR3 contains 14 residues. The V and J ends lost 0 bases and 14 bases respectively, with 18 bases between them. For the CDR3, the DNA is TGTGCCAGCAGCGTAGAGGGGGTGGGGGCTTCGAAGTTCTTC. Its translation is CASSVEGVGASKFF.

The chain joins TRBV6-6 to TRBJ1-1; no firm D call. The CDR3 covers 16 residues. V lost 0 bases and J 3 bases, leaving 14 bases between the germline ends. CDR1 is MNHNY and CDR2 is SVGAGI in the germline V gene (reference sequence). The CDR3 DNA reads as TGTGCCAGCAGTTACTCAATCGGGGTAAGCCACACTGAAGCTTTCTTT. Amino acids: CASSYSIGVSHTEAFF.

This chain connects TRBV5-1 to TRBJ2-1; TRBD2 matches 13 bases. CDR3 length: 15 amino acids. Per the germline V gene, CDR1 is SGHRS and CDR2 is YFSETQ. J lost 5 bases, V lost 4 bases, and 3 bases had no gene match. The chain's CDR3 is CASSAGTSGNNEQFF. The CDR3 nucleotides read TGCGCCAGCAGCGCCGGGACTAGCGGGAACAATGAGCAGTTCTTC.

This chain joins TRBV18 and TRBJ1-3; D might be TRBD1 (6 bases). Trimming removed 3 bases from V and 0 bases from J, with 15 bases in between. The CDR3 is 17 amino acids. Germline CDR1 is KGHSH and CDR2 is LQKENI. The CDR3 spells CASSPSQQGLSGNTIYF. CDR3 sequence (DNA): TGTGCCAGCTCACCTTCTCAACAGGGTCTCTCTGGAAACACCATATATTTT.

The chain employs TRBV7-9 and TRBJ2-3; 7 bases agree with TRBD2. Germline values: CDR1 SEHNR, CDR2 FQNEAQ (reference sequence). The J segment lost 4 bases and the V segment lost 7 bases, leaving 5 bases of the junction unmatched. This CDR3 is built from 13 residues. The CDR3 DNA reads TGTGCCAGCACTCAGGGAGGGGCAGATACGCAGTATTTT. Amino acid sequence: CASTQGGADTQYF.

The chain has TRBV5-1 and TRBJ2-3; 8 positions match TRBD2. Trimming took 4 bases from V and 5 from J; bases not matched to a gene: 12. The CDR3 totals 16 residues. Germline V lookup: CDR1 SGHRS, CDR2 YFSETQ. CDR3 coding DNA: TGCGCCAGCAGCCTACCCTGGGATAGCGGGATAGATACGCAGTATTTT. Encoded protein: CASSLPWDSGIDTQYF.

The chain uses TRBV5-1 and TRBJ1-1; D uncertain. This CDR3 has 15 residues. CDR1 and CDR2 (germline): SGHRS, YFSETQ. Trimming shortened V by 0 bases and J by 5 bases, and 14 bases separated the two germline ends. The CDR3 sequence: CASSLEDGGWTEAFF. The CDR3, as DNA: TGCGCCAGCAGCTTGGAGGATGGCGGGTGGACTGAAGCTTTCTTT.

V and J are TRBV5-1 and TRBJ1-6; D perhaps matches TRBD1 (6 bases). The CDR3 is 16 residues long. Trimming removed 5 bases at V and 6 bases at J, with 18 bases between. The germline V gene encodes CDR1 SGHRS and CDR2 YFSETQ. The CDR3 bases are TGCGCCAGCAGAGCTACTGGGGGGGGCGGTAATTCACCCCTCCACTTT. Protein product: CASRATGGGGNSPLHF. Full variable domain (remainder filled in from reference TRBV5-1 and TRBJ1-6): KAGVTQTPRYLIKTRGQQVTLSCSPISGHRSVSWYQQTPGQGLQFLFEYFSETQRNKGNFPGRFSGRQFSNSRSEMNVSTLELGDSALYLCASRATGGGGNSPLHFGNGTRLTVT.

The V and J genes are TRBV5-4 and TRBJ2-3, with 10 bases aligning to TRBD2. This CDR3 is built from 15 residues. The germline gives CDR1 SGHNT, CDR2 YYREEE (reference sequence). V shed 5 bases and J 4 bases; nucleotides not matched to a gene: 7. CDR3 in DNA: TGTGCCAGCAGAATAACTAGCGGGACGGCAGATACGCAGTATTTT. As protein: CASRITSGTADTQYF.

The gene calls are TRBV30 and TRBJ2-7; 10 bases fit TRBD1. Losses at the gene ends were 4 bases for V and 2 bases for J; bases not matched to a gene: 14. Germline loops: CDR1 GTSNPN, CDR2 SVGIG (reference sequence). This CDR3 is 17 amino acids long. The CDR3: CAWTVPGQGRWPYEQYF. The CDR3 DNA follows: TGTGCCTGGACCGTCCCGGGACAGGGGCGATGGCCCTACGAGCAGTACTTC.

The chain recombines TRBV28 with TRBJ1-4; TRBD1 might be the D (6 bases). In germline, CDR1 is MDHEN, CDR2 SYDVKM. The CDR3 loop spans 15 amino acids. V lost 4 bases to trimming and J lost 5 bases, with 14 bases between them. The DNA of the CDR3 is TGTGCCAGCAGTTCCTTAGGGGGAATAAATGAAAAACTGTTTTTT. Translation gives CASSSLGGINEKLFF.

V and J are TRBV4-3 and TRBJ2-7; the D gene is possibly TRBD1 (5 bases). The CDR3 loop spans 16 amino acids. Germline V CDR1 and CDR2: LGHNA, YSLEER. Trimming cost V 4 bases and J 3 bases, with 19 bases left between them. CDR3 nucleotide sequence: TGCGCCAGCAGCCCTGGACATGGGAACGGTCTCTACGAGCAGTACTTC. It yields the protein CASSPGHGNGLYEQYF.

This clone came up once. This chain joins TRBV6-1 and TRBJ1-4; maybe TRBD1 (6 bases). V was clipped by 0 bases and J by 5 bases, with 10 bases between them. The germline CDR1 and CDR2 sequences are MNHNS and SASEGT. The CDR3 length is 15 residues. The CDR3 DNA sequence: TGTGCCAGCAGTGAAGCTTCCCAGGGGAATGAAAAACTGTTTTTT. As protein: CASSEASQGNEKLFF.

This chain uses TRBV9 with TRBJ2-1, with D maybe TRBD2 (5 bases). From germline, CDR1 is SGDLS and CDR2 YYNGEE. Trimming stripped 7 bases from V and 6 bases from J, with 17 bases between. The CDR3 spans 14 residues. As DNA, the CDR3 is TGTGCCAGCGGCGCTCATAAGGCGGGCAATGAGCAGTTCTTC. Protein product: CASGAHKAGNEQFF.

The genes are TRBV9 and TRBJ2-2; 10 nucleotides line up with TRBD2. Germline V gives CDR1 SGDLS, CDR2 YYNGEE. The trim removed 0 bases at V and 3 bases at J, leaving 2 bases unmatched. This CDR3 spans 16 amino acids. The CDR3 is CASSVAAGGYTGELFF. The CDR3, as DNA: TGTGCCAGCAGCGTAGCAGCGGGGGGGTACACCGGGGAGCTGTTTTTT.

This sequence joins TRBV13 and TRBJ2-2, with TRBD2 matching over 9 bases. The CDR3 runs to 19 residues. Germline V gene data show CDR1 as PRHDT and CDR2 as FYEKMQ (reference sequence). Trimming at V came to 5 bases and at J to 0 bases, leaving 13 bases not matched to a gene. The CDR3 here is CASSPTGLAGLPNTGELFF. In DNA, the CDR3 is TGTGCCAGCAGCCCTACTGGGCTAGCGGGATTACCGAACACCGGGGAGCTGTTTTTT.

In regard to this clone: The junction and the germline gene differ at one end; a read error may be behind it. The J gene is TRBJ2-7, the V gene TRBV7-9; 7 bases line up with TRBD2. Germline V CDR1 and CDR2: SEHNR, FQNEAQ (reference sequence). The CDR3 is 13 amino acids. The CDR3 DNA sequence: TGTTCCAGCAGGCGCGGGGGTCCCGGCGAGCAGTACTTC. It translates to CSSRRGGPGEQYF.

The chain is built from TRBV21-1 and TRBJ2-2; the table gives TRBD1 as D, unverified against the DNA. TRBV21-1 constitutes a pseudogene. The CDR3 loop spans 17 amino acids. The CDR3 region is CASSKAGGLTETGELFF. CDR3 nucleotides: TGTGCCAGCAGCAAAGCAGGGGGCTTGACCGAGACTGGGGAGCTGTTTTTT.

This clone was seen more than once but under ten times. V usage is TRBV6-4 and J usage is TRBJ2-3; 8 bases are a match to TRBD1. This CDR3 is 14 amino acids long. The germline gives CDR1 MRHNA, CDR2 SNTAGT. The V gene end was trimmed by 2 bases and the J gene end by 4 bases; junction bases not matched to a gene: 2. The CDR3 DNA reads TGTGCCAGCAGTGACGGGACAGGAGCAGATACGCAGTATTTT. Its translation: CASSDGTGADTQYF.

The V and J genes are TRBV19 and TRBJ2-5; 8 bases agree with TRBD2. This CDR3 has 16 amino acids. Germline assignment: CDR1 LNHDA and CDR2 SQIVND (reference sequence). With V trimmed by 2 bases and J by 0 bases, 5 bases remained unmatched. The CDR3 region is CASSIYGRAYQETQYF. The CDR3, as DNA: TGTGCCAGTAGTATATACGGGAGGGCGTACCAAGAGACCCAGTACTTC.

The gene calls are TRBV7-2 and TRBJ1-2; tentative D call: TRBD1 (5 bases). V was pared by 5 bases and J by 4 bases, with 11 bases between. This CDR3 comprises 13 residues. Germline V CDR1 and CDR2: SGHTA, FQGNSA. The CDR3 nucleotides read TGTGCCAGCAGCCCGGACACTTTCTATGGCTACACCTTC. Amino acids: CASSPDTFYGYTF. Using reference TRBV7-2 and TRBJ1-2 for the parts outside the CDR3, the full variable domain is GAGVSQSPSNKVTEKGKDVELRCDPISGHTALYWYRQSLGQGLEFLIYFQGNSAPDKSGLPSDRFSAERTGGSVSTLTIQRTQQEDSAVYLCASSPDTFYGYTFGSGTRLTVV.

V gene TRBV4-3 combines with J gene TRBJ2-2; D is uncertain. Trimming left V 4 bases short and J 6 bases short, with 9 bases between. CDR1 and CDR2 from the germline V gene are LGHNA and YSLEER. The length of the CDR3 is 13 residues. The CDR3 reads CASSRGEAGELFF. The CDR3 region has the DNA TGCGCCAGCAGCCGCGGAGAGGCCGGGGAGCTGTTTTTT.

This clone appeared a few times. The gene calls are TRBV7-9 and TRBJ2-3; TRBD1 matches at 7 bases. The germline CDR1 and CDR2 sequences are SEHNR and FQNEAQ (reference sequence). J was trimmed by 2 bases and V by 7 bases; bases with no gene match: 6. The CDR3 has 14 amino acids. The CDR3 bases are TGTGCCAGCAACAGGGGCTTATACACAGATACGCAGTATTTT. This sequence encodes CASNRGLYTDTQYF.

The rearrangement uses TRBV9 and TRBJ1-1; possibly TRBD1 for D (5 bases). The V gene's germline CDR1 is SGDLS and CDR2 YYNGEE. The V and J ends lost 3 bases and 7 bases respectively, with 19 bases between them. This CDR3 is 15 amino acids long. The chain's CDR3 is CASSAAGTLGGEAFF. The CDR3 coding sequence is TGTGCCAGCAGCGCAGCGGGGACCCTGGGGGGTGAAGCTTTCTTT.

The CDR3 sequence: CASEERVNEQFF. The DNA of the CDR3 is TGTGCCAGCGAGGAGAGAGTCAATGAGCAGTTCTTC. V is TRBV2 and J is TRBJ2-1; D is uncertain. The CDR3 is 12 residues long. From germline, CDR1 is SNHLY and CDR2 FYNNEI. Trimming pared 8 bases from V and 6 bases from J, leaving 11 bases between.

This clone was seen once. The chain recombines TRBV5-6 with TRBJ2-7; TRBD1 aligns across 8 bases. V shed 5 bases, J shed 2 bases, and the junction held 3 bases outside the gene matches. The CDR3 length is 13 residues. Germline CDR1 and CDR2: SGHDT and YYEEEE. CDR3 sequence (DNA): TGTGCCAGCAGGGGGACAGGCACCTACGAGCAGTACTTC. Its protein is CASRGTGTYEQYF.

The chain combines TRBV29-1 with TRBJ2-2, with 9 positions matching TRBD1. Germline V gene sequence: CDR1 SQVTM, CDR2 ANQGSEA. The CDR3 contains 14 residues. After removal of 6 bases from V and 5 bases from J, the junction contained 7 bases not matched to a gene. This chain's CDR3 is CSVPPGQGTGELFF. The CDR3 DNA is TGCAGCGTGCCCCCGGGACAGGGAACCGGGGAGCTGTTTTTT.

The chain uses TRBV5-6 and TRBJ2-7; 12 bases line up with TRBD1. The ends lost 4 bases at V and 6 bases at J; junction bases unmatched: 8. CDR3 size: 15 residues. Germline values: CDR1 SGHDT, CDR2 YYEEEE. The CDR3 sequence: CASSPRRDRGPEQYF. The DNA of the CDR3 is TGTGCCAGCAGCCCTCGTCGGGACAGGGGGCCCGAGCAGTACTTC.

The chain couples TRBV5-5 to TRBJ2-6, with D uncertain. CDR1 is SGHKS, CDR2 YYEKEE, per germline (reference sequence). The CDR3 sequence is 14 residues long. V lost 4 bases to trimming and J lost 0 bases, with 5 bases between them. CDR3 sequence: CASSRDSGANVLTF. The CDR3 DNA reads TGTGCCAGCAGCCGAGACTCTGGGGCCAACGTCCTGACTTTC.